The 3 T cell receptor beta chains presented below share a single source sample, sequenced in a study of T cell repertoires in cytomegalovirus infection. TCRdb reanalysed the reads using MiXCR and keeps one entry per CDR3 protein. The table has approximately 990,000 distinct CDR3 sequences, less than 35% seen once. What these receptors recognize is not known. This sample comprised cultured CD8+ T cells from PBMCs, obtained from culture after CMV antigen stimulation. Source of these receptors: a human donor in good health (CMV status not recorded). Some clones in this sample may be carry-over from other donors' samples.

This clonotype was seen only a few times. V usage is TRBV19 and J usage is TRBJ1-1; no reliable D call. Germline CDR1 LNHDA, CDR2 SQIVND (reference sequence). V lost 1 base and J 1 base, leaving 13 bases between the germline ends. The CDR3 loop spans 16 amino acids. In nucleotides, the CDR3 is TGTGCCAGTAGTATAGGGACGGGAAGGTGGAACACTGAAGCTTTCTTT. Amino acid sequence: CASSIGTGRWNTEAFF.

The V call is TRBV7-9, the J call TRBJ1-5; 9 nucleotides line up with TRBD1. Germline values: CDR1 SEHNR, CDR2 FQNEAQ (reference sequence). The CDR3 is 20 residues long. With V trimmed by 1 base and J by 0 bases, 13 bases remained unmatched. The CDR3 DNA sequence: TGTGCCAGCAGCTTAGAGACCGGGACAGGGCTTTGGAATAGCAATCAGCCCCAGCATTTT. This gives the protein CASSLETGTGLWNSNQPQHF.

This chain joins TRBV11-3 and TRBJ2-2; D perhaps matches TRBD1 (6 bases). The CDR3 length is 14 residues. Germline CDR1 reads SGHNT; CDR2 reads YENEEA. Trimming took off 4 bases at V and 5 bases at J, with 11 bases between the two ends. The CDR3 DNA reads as TGTGCCAGCAGCTACAGGGAGTCAACCGGGGAGCTGTTTTTT. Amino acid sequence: CASSYRESTGELFF.